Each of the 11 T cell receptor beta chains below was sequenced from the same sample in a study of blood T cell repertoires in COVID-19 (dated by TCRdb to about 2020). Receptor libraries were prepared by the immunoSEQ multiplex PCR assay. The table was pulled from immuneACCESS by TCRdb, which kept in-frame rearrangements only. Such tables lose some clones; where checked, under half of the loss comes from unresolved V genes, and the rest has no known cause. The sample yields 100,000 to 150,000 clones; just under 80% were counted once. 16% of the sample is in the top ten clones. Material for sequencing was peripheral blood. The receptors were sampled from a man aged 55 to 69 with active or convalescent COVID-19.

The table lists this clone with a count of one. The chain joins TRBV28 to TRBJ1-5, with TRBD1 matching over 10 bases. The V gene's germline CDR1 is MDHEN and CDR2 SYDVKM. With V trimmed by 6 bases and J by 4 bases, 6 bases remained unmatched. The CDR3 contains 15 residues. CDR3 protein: CASRRTGGKNQPQHF. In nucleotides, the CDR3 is TGTGCCAGCAGAAGGACAGGGGGAAAGAATCAGCCCCAGCATTTT. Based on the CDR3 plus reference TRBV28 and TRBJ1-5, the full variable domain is DVKVTQSSRYLVKRTGEKVFLECVQDMDHENMFWYRQDPGLGLRLIYFSYDVKMKEKGDIPEGYSVSREKKERFSLILESASTNQTSMYLCASRRTGGKNQPQHFGDGTRLSIL.

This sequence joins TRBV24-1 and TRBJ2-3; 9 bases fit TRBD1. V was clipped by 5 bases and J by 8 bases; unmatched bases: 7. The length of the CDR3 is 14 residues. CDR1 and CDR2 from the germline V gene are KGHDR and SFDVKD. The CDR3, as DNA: TGTGCCACCAGTGGTGGGACAGGGTTAGGTACGCAGTATTTT. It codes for CATSGGTGLGTQYF.

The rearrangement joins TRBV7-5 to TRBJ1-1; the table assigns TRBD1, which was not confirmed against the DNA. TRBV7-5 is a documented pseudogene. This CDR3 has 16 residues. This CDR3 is CVRSLGIRPRQRRAFF. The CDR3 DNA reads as TGTGTCAGAAGCTTAGGCATCAGACCCCGACAGCGTAGAGCTTTCTTT.

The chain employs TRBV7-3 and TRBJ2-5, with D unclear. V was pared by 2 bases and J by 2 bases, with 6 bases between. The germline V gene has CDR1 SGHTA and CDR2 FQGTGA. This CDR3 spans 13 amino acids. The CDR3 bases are TGTGCCAGCAGCTTATCCCCGCAAGAGACCCAGTACTTC. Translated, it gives CASSLSPQETQYF. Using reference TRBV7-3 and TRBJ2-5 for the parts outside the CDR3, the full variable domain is GAGVSQTPSNKVTEKGKYVELRCDPISGHTALYWYRQSLGQGPEFLIYFQGTGAADDSGLPNDRFFAVRPEGSVSTLKIQRTERGDSAVYLCASSLSPQETQYFGPGTRLLVL.

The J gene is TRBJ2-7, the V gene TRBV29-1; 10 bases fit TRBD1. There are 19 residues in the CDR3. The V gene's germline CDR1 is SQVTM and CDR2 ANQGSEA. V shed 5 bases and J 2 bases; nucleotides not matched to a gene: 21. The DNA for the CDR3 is TGCAGCGTTCGGGGGACAGGGGCGAACAAAAACCAACTCGCCTACGAGCAGTACTTC. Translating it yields CSVRGTGANKNQLAYEQYF.

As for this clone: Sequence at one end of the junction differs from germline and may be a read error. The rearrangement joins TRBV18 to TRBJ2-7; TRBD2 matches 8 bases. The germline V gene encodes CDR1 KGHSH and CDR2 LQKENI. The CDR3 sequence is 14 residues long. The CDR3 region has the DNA TGTGCCAGCTCACCAGGGACTAGACCGGGAAATGGGGACTTC. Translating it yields CASSPGTRPGNGDF.

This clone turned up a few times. The CDR3 protein is CASSESGGRGDTF. The CDR3 DNA is TGTGCCAGCAGTGAATCGGGGGGCCGTGGGGACACCTTC. The rearrangement links TRBV2 to TRBJ1-2; D may be TRBD1 (6 bases). The CDR3 covers 13 residues. Germline values: CDR1 SNHLY, CDR2 FYNNEI. V was shortened by 2 bases and J by 12 bases, with 16 bases between the two germline ends.

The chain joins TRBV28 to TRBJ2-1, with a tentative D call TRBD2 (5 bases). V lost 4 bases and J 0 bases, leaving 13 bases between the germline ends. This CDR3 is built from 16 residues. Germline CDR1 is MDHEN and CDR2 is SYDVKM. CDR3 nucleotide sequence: TGTGCCAGCAGTTCGGGCGTAGCGAGCTCCTACAATGAGCAGTTCTTC. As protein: CASSSGVASSYNEQFF.

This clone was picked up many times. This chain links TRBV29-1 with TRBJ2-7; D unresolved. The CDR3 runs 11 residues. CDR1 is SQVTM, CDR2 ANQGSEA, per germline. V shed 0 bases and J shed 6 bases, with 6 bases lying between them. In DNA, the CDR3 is TGCAGCGTTGAAGATTCGCGCGAGCAGTACTTC. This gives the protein CSVEDSREQYF.

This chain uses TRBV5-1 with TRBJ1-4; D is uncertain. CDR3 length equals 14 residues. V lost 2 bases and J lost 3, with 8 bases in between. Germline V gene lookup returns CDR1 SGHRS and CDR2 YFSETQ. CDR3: CASSFWGANEKLFF. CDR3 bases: TGCGCCAGCAGCTTTTGGGGAGCTAATGAAAAACTGTTTTTT.

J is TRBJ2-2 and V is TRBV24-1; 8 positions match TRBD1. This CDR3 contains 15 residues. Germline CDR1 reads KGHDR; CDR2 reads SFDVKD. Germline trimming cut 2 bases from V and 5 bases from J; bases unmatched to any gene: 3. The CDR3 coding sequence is TGTGCCACCAGTGATTGGACAGGGCGAACCGGGGAGCTGTTTTTT. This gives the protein CATSDWTGRTGELFF.